A selection of T cell receptor beta chains follows, all from one sample in a study of response to subunit inactivated influenza vaccine. TCRdb processed the RT-PCR reads anew with MiXCR; each CDR3 protein has one entry. The sample yields roughly 570,000 distinct CDR3 sequences, around 15% seen once. The sample here was PBMCs from blood, taken roughly 13 days after vaccination. The receptors derive from a man aged 45-65 years who received an inactivated influenza vaccine. Both conserved end residues are part of each CDR3. Each record gives: CDR3 protein, CDR3 DNA, V gene, J gene, clone size, D gene. A D gene is named only where the DNA matches it firmly. Only some rows state a clone size, as once, few, many or a class for expanded clones.

CDR3aa: CASSVVGRGITDTQYF; CDR3nt: TGTGCCAGCAGCGTAGTTGGCAGGGGAATCACAGATACGCAGTATTTT; v_gene: TRBV9; j_gene: TRBJ2-3; abundance: .; d_gene: .
CDR3aa: CASSLGGRKNEQFF; CDR3nt: TGTGCCAGCAGTTTAGGGGGCCGGAAGAATGAGCAGTTCTTC; v_gene: TRBV28; j_gene: TRBJ2-1; abundance: few; d_gene: .
CDR3aa: CAISEQAPGSGELFF; CDR3nt: TGTGCCATCAGCGAGCAAGCCCCAGGGTCCGGGGAGCTGTTTTTT; v_gene: TRBV10-3; j_gene: TRBJ2-2; abundance: .; d_gene: .
CDR3aa: CAISGARETQYF; CDR3nt: TGTGCCATCAGTGGGGCAAGAGAGACCCAGTACTTC; v_gene: TRBV10-3; j_gene: TRBJ2-5; abundance: .; d_gene: .
CDR3aa: CASSSIPSAPSYEQYF; CDR3nt: TGTGCCAGCAGCTCTATCCCTAGCGCTCCCTCCTACGAGCAGTACTTC; v_gene: TRBV7-9; j_gene: TRBJ2-7; abundance: few; d_gene: .
CDR3aa: CASSFIGQPQHF; CDR3nt: TGTGCCAGCAGTTTTATAGGACAGCCCCAGCATTTT; v_gene: TRBV12-3/TRBV12-4; j_gene: TRBJ1-5; abundance: many; d_gene: .
CDR3aa: CASSLQVERGEQYF; CDR3nt: TGCGCCAGCAGCTTGCAAGTTGAGAGAGGGGAGCAGTACTTC; v_gene: TRBV5-1; j_gene: TRBJ2-7; abundance: few; d_gene: .
CDR3aa: CASSRHRDRGRRSGNTIYF; CDR3nt: TGTGCCAGCAGCCGCCACCGGGACAGGGGGCGCAGGAGTGGAAACACCATATATTTT; v_gene: TRBV7-8; j_gene: TRBJ1-3; abundance: few; d_gene: TRBD1
CDR3aa: CASSLAMSGSDTQYF; CDR3nt: TGTGCCAGCAGCTTAGCTATGTCTGGTTCGGATACGCAGTATTTT; v_gene: TRBV7-9; j_gene: TRBJ2-3; abundance: few; d_gene: .
CDR3aa: CASIRVSGGAGEQYF; CDR3nt: TGTGCCAGCATCCGAGTTTCGGGGGGGGCGGGCGAGCAGTACTTC; v_gene: TRBV2; j_gene: TRBJ2-7; abundance: few; d_gene: TRBD2
CDR3aa: CDSSFGTVSYEQYF; CDR3nt: TGTGACAGCAGTTTCGGGACAGTCTCCTACGAGCAGTACTTC; v_gene: TRBV6-5; j_gene: TRBJ2-7; abundance: .; d_gene: TRBD1
CDR3aa: CASSFTGGSTEAFF; CDR3nt: TGTGCCAGCAGTTTTACAGGGGGATCCACTGAAGCTTTCTTT; v_gene: TRBV12-3/TRBV12-4; j_gene: TRBJ1-1; abundance: .; d_gene: TRBD1
CDR3aa: CASSLTTVNTEAFF; CDR3nt: TGTGCCAGCAGCTTGACGACAGTGAACACTGAAGCTTTCTTT; v_gene: TRBV7-9; j_gene: TRBJ1-1; abundance: .; d_gene: .
CDR3aa: CASSPGTREAFF; CDR3nt: TGTGCCAGCAGCCCGGGGACTCGTGAAGCTTTCTTT; v_gene: TRBV3-1; j_gene: TRBJ1-1; abundance: .; d_gene: .
CDR3aa: CASSVEGVSNEKLFF; CDR3nt: TGTGCCAGCAGCGTAGAAGGCGTTTCGAATGAAAAACTGTTTTTT; v_gene: TRBV9; j_gene: TRBJ1-4; abundance: .; d_gene: .
CDR3aa: CASSSSHRTGDGNEQFF; CDR3nt: TGTGCCAGCAGCTCGTCCCATCGGACAGGGGACGGGAATGAGCAGTTCTTC; v_gene: TRBV7-9; j_gene: TRBJ2-1; abundance: few; d_gene: TRBD1
CDR3aa: CASSSRTVNEKLFF; CDR3nt: TGTGCCAGCAGCTCCCGGACAGTTAATGAAAAACTGTTTTTT; v_gene: TRBV7-6; j_gene: TRBJ1-4; abundance: few; d_gene: .
CDR3aa: CATSRALQGRDTQYF; CDR3nt: TGTGCCACCAGCAGAGCCCTACAGGGCAGAGATACGCAGTATTTT; v_gene: TRBV15; j_gene: TRBJ2-3; abundance: many; d_gene: .
CDR3aa: CASRDRGKRSRDYGYTF; CDR3nt: TGTGCCAGCAGGGACAGGGGAAAGAGGTCGAGGGACTATGGCTACACCTTC; v_gene: TRBV6-1; j_gene: TRBJ1-2; abundance: .; d_gene: TRBD1
CDR3aa: CSAADTEAFF; CDR3nt: TGCAGTGCTGCGGACACTGAAGCTTTCTTT; v_gene: TRBV20-1; j_gene: TRBJ1-1; abundance: .; d_gene: .
CDR3aa: CASSFGEAGANVLTF; CDR3nt: TGTGCCAGCAGTTTCGGGGAGGCTGGGGCCAACGTCCTGACTTTC; v_gene: TRBV12-3/TRBV12-4; j_gene: TRBJ2-6; abundance: .; d_gene: .
CDR3aa: CASRATTTDTQYF; CDR3nt: TGCGCCAGCAGGGCCACCACCACAGATACGCAGTATTTT; v_gene: TRBV5-1; j_gene: TRBJ2-3; abundance: many; d_gene: .
CDR3aa: CASSLLGLAGREQFF; CDR3nt: TGTGCCAGCAGCTTATTGGGACTAGCGGGGAGGGAGCAGTTCTTC; v_gene: TRBV7-8; j_gene: TRBJ2-1; abundance: .; d_gene: TRBD2
CDR3aa: CASSLGTGIFEQYF; CDR3nt: TGTGCCAGCAGCTTAGGAACAGGGATCTTCGAGCAGTACTTC; v_gene: TRBV7-2; j_gene: TRBJ2-7; abundance: .; d_gene: .
CDR3aa: CASSRTRAGARTGELFF; CDR3nt: TGTGCCAGCAGCCGTACCCGAGCGGGAGCACGCACCGGGGAGCTGTTTTTT; v_gene: TRBV4-2; j_gene: TRBJ2-2; abundance: few; d_gene: TRBD2
CDR3aa: CASSEWTGGYGYTF; CDR3nt: TGTGCCAGCAGTGAATGGACGGGAGGTTATGGCTACACCTTC; v_gene: TRBV25-1; j_gene: TRBJ1-2; abundance: few; d_gene: .
CDR3aa: CAISTGRANTGELFF; CDR3nt: TGTGCCATCAGTACGGGCCGCGCGAACACCGGGGAGCTGTTTTTT; v_gene: TRBV10-3; j_gene: TRBJ2-2; abundance: .; d_gene: .
CDR3aa: CATTGDGQPQHF; CDR3nt: TGTGCCACCACAGGGGACGGACAGCCCCAGCATTTT; v_gene: TRBV10-3; j_gene: TRBJ1-5; abundance: few; d_gene: TRBD1
CDR3aa: CASSFRDPVLETQYF; CDR3nt: TGTGCCAGCAGCTTCCGGGACCCGGTGCTAGAGACCCAGTACTTC; v_gene: TRBV7-8; j_gene: TRBJ2-5; abundance: .; d_gene: .
CDR3aa: CASSQLREVKQYF; CDR3nt: TGTGCCAGCAGCCAACTCCGGGAGGTGAAGCAGTATTTT; v_gene: TRBV3-1; j_gene: TRBJ2-3; abundance: .; d_gene: TRBD2
CDR3aa: CASSPQTVSSSYNEQFF; CDR3nt: TGCGCCAGCAGCCCACAGACGGTTAGTAGCTCCTACAATGAGCAGTTCTTC; v_gene: TRBV4-3; j_gene: TRBJ2-1; abundance: few; d_gene: .
CDR3aa: CAISEGGQGARSEQYF; CDR3nt: TGTGCCATCAGTGAAGGGGGGCAGGGGGCGCGAAGCGAGCAGTACTTC; v_gene: TRBV10-3; j_gene: TRBJ2-7; abundance: few; d_gene: TRBD1
CDR3aa: CASSPRLEETQYF; CDR3nt: TGTGCCAGCAGTCCAAGACTAGAAGAGACCCAGTACTTC; v_gene: TRBV12-3/TRBV12-4; j_gene: TRBJ2-5; abundance: .; d_gene: .
CDR3aa: CASSPDDTSGMDEQYF; CDR3nt: TGTGCCAGCAGTCCAGATGACACTAGCGGGATGGACGAGCAGTACTTC; v_gene: TRBV12-3/TRBV12-4; j_gene: TRBJ2-7; abundance: .; d_gene: TRBD2
CDR3aa: CASSQEWRGAPEAFF; CDR3nt: TGCGCCAGCAGCCAAGAATGGCGGGGCGCCCCGGAAGCTTTCTTT; v_gene: TRBV4-3; j_gene: TRBJ1-1; abundance: few; d_gene: .
CDR3aa: CASSYSTDRLHTQYF; CDR3nt: TGTGCCAGCAGTTACTCGACGGACCGTTTACATACGCAGTATTTT; v_gene: TRBV6-5; j_gene: TRBJ2-3; abundance: few; d_gene: .
CDR3aa: CASSPPHGSGYTF; CDR3nt: TGTGCCAGCAGCCCACCCCACGGATCTGGCTACACCTTC; v_gene: TRBV9; j_gene: TRBJ1-2; abundance: few; d_gene: .
CDR3aa: CAISESDRVGGYTF; CDR3nt: TGTGCCATCAGTGAGTCCGACAGGGTCGGTGGCTACACCTTC; v_gene: TRBV10-3; j_gene: TRBJ1-2; abundance: .; d_gene: TRBD1
CDR3aa: CASSSLGGNNEQFF; CDR3nt: TGTGCCAGCAGCTCACTGGGGGGAAACAATGAGCAGTTCTTC; v_gene: TRBV7-9; j_gene: TRBJ2-1; abundance: .; d_gene: .
CDR3aa: CASSQSPSSNQPQHF; CDR3nt: TGTGCCAGCAGCCAAAGCCCATCCAGCAATCAGCCCCAGCATTTT; v_gene: TRBV3-1; j_gene: TRBJ1-5; abundance: few; d_gene: .
CDR3aa: CASSSTGGAYGYTF; CDR3nt: TGTGCCAGCAGCTCGACAGGGGGCGCCTATGGCTACACCTTC; v_gene: TRBV7-2; j_gene: TRBJ1-2; abundance: .; d_gene: TRBD1
CDR3aa: CAISVKGVAGGPYEQFF; CDR3nt: TGTGCCATCAGTGTAAAAGGAGTGGCGGGGGGGCCCTATGAGCAGTTCTTC; v_gene: TRBV10-3; j_gene: TRBJ2-1; abundance: .; d_gene: TRBD2
CDR3aa: CASSLAKGGYEQFF; CDR3nt: TGTGCCAGCAGCTTAGCGAAAGGGGGGTATGAGCAGTTCTTC; v_gene: TRBV7-6; j_gene: TRBJ2-1; abundance: .; d_gene: .
CDR3aa: CASSLVDRKPTDTQYF; CDR3nt: TGTGCCAGCAGCTTGGTAGATCGGAAGCCCACAGATACGCAGTATTTT; v_gene: TRBV5-6; j_gene: TRBJ2-3; abundance: few; d_gene: .
CDR3aa: CASSLIGRGRSGANVLTF; CDR3nt: TGTGCCAGCAGCTTAATTGGTAGGGGGCGGTCTGGGGCCAACGTCCTGACTTTC; v_gene: TRBV11-1; j_gene: TRBJ2-6; abundance: once; d_gene: TRBD1
CDR3aa: CSVGTGVATEAFF; CDR3nt: TGCAGCGTGGGTACAGGGGTGGCCACTGAAGCTTTCTTT; v_gene: TRBV29-1; j_gene: TRBJ1-1; abundance: few; d_gene: TRBD1
CDR3aa: CASSPRQGVEQYF; CDR3nt: TGTGCCAGCAGTCCCAGACAGGGGGTCGAGCAGTACTTC; v_gene: TRBV6-6; j_gene: TRBJ2-7; abundance: .; d_gene: TRBD1
CDR3aa: CASRLGQSTDTQYF; CDR3nt: TGCGCCAGCAGGTTAGGTCAGAGCACAGATACGCAGTATTTT; v_gene: TRBV5-1; j_gene: TRBJ2-3; abundance: few; d_gene: .
CDR3aa: CASSSLQSGELFF; CDR3nt: TGTGCCAGCAGTTCCCTCCAGTCCGGGGAGCTGTTTTTT; v_gene: TRBV28; j_gene: TRBJ2-2; abundance: few; d_gene: .
CDR3aa: CASSLVGGGGSPYEQYF; CDR3nt: TGTGCCAGCAGCTTAGTAGGCGGAGGGGGGTCCCCCTACGAGCAGTACTTC; v_gene: TRBV7-2; j_gene: TRBJ2-7; abundance: few; d_gene: .